This is a list of T cell receptor beta chains from one sample in a study of radiation and T cells in renal cell carcinoma. Here immunoSEQ multiplex PCR was the method, and the copy in TCRdb shows in-frame clones only, minus some. The profile shows 87,000 or so clones, 70% to 90% of them singletons. The sequencing here drew on blood, taken from a patient whose treatment included radiotherapy and nephrectomy. The receptor set was obtained from a man between 50 and 59 years old with renal cell carcinoma. Both conserved end residues are part of each CDR3. D genes are given only for firm matches. For some rows the clone size is stated as once, few or many, or as a class when expanded; others skip it.

V,J,size,D,DNA,CDR3
TRBV4-2,TRBJ2-2,.,TRBD2,TGTGCCAGCAGCCAGCGAAGCCAGCGGGAGCGCAGCGGGGAGCTGTTTTTT,CASSQRSQRERSGELFF
TRBV7-2,TRBJ2-1,.,TRBD2,TGTGCCAGCAGGAGAGGGACTAGCGGGATAGAAGAGCAGTTCTTC,CASRRGTSGIEEQFF
TRBV10-1,TRBJ2-7,.,.,TGCGCCAGCAGTGAGTGGGGGCGCTACGAGCAGTACTTC,CASSEWGRYEQYF
TRBV27,TRBJ2-5,.,.,TGTGCCAGCAGTTCCACCAGTCGGGAGACCCAGTACTTC,CASSSTSRETQYF
TRBV7-9,TRBJ1-3,.,TRBD1,TGTGCCAGCAGCTCAGGGGGCAACTCTGGAAACACCATATATTTT,CASSSGGNSGNTIYF
TRBV2,TRBJ1-2,.,.,TGTGCCAGCAGTGAGTCCCCGGGTGGTGACGGCTACACCTTC,CASSESPGGDGYTF
TRBV9,TRBJ2-1,.,.,TGTGCCAGCAGCCGGTTAGGGAATGAGCAGTTCTTC,CASSRLGNEQFF
TRBV27,TRBJ2-3,.,.,TGTGCCAGCAGTGAAACCGCCCCTTCAGAGGATACGCAGTATTTT,CASSETAPSEDTQYF
TRBV5-1,TRBJ2-1,.,.,TGCGCCAGCAGCTTTCAGGGCAGGACCCGGGACAATGAGCAGTTCTTC,CASSFQGRTRDNEQFF
TRBV6-5,TRBJ1-1,few,.,TGTGCCAGCAGCACAGGGCTCGTCACTGAAGCTTTCTTT,CASSTGLVTEAFF
TRBV6-5,TRBJ1-2,.,TRBD1,TGTGCCAGCAAGGGACAGTATGGCTACACCTTC,CASKGQYGYTF
TRBV7-2,TRBJ1-1,.,.,TGTGCCAGCAGCTCCCTCGGGGGGCGGAACACTGAAGCTTTCTTT,CASSSLGGRNTEAFF
TRBV9,TRBJ2-1,.,.,TGTGCCAGCAGCCTTGGACTGAGCTCCTACAATGAGCAGTTCTTC,CASSLGLSSYNEQFF
TRBV2,TRBJ2-1,.,.,TGTGCCAGCGGCAACTACAATGAGCAGTTCTTC,CASGNYNEQFF
TRBV29-1,TRBJ1-1,.,.,TGCAGCGCCGCGGGGGCCAGGGGAACTGAAGCTTTCTTT,CSAAGARGTEAFF
TRBV7-9,TRBJ2-2,.,.,TGTGCCAGCAGCTTAACAGGGTCCGGGGAGCTGTTTTTT,CASSLTGSGELFF
TRBV28,TRBJ1-2,once,.,TGTGCCAGCAGAAGCGTCGGCTACACCTTC,CASRSVGYTF
TRBV6-5,TRBJ1-1,.,TRBD1,TGTGCCAGCAGGCCCCCGGGACAGATGAACACTGAAGCTTTCTTT,CASRPPGQMNTEAFF
TRBV5-1,TRBJ2-1,.,.,TGCGCCAGCAGCTCTCCGGGTCTCAATGAGCAGTTCTTC,CASSSPGLNEQFF
TRBV5-1,TRBJ1-1,once,.,TGCACCAGCAGCTTGGCTGGGATTATGAACACTGAAGCTTTCTTT,CTSSLAGIMNTEAFF
TRBV21-1,TRBJ2-7,.,.,TGTGCCAGCACCTCCTTCATAACCTACGAGCAGTACTTC,CASTSFITYEQYF
TRBV5-1,TRBJ2-1,.,.,TGCGCCAGCAGCTTGATGGGGGCGGGGACTAATGAGCAGTTCTTC,CASSLMGAGTNEQFF
TRBV27,TRBJ2-1,.,TRBD2,TGTGCCAGCAGTTTAGCGGGAGCGAACAATGAGCAGTTCTTC,CASSLAGANNEQFF
TRBV10-3,TRBJ2-3,.,.,TGTGCCATCAGTGCAGACCTTACAGGGCATACGCAGTATTTT,CAISADLTGHTQYF
TRBV5-4,TRBJ2-5,.,.,TGTGCCAGCAGCTTCGGGCGGACGGTACAAGAGACCCAGTACTTC,CASSFGRTVQETQYF
TRBV2,TRBJ2-1,.,.,TGTGCCAGCAGGGGGGAAGACGTCGGGACCAGGAACAATGAGCAGTTCTTC,CASRGEDVGTRNNEQFF
TRBV7-9,TRBJ2-7,.,.,TGTGCCAGCAGCTTAGGCCTTTCCCCGAACGAGCAGTACTTC,CASSLGLSPNEQYF
TRBV28,TRBJ1-2,.,.,TGTGCCAGCAGTACGGGAGTCGATGGCTACACCTTC,CASSTGVDGYTF
TRBV10-2,TRBJ2-5,.,TRBD2,TGCGCCAGCAGTGGTCCTAGCGGGTACCCCTCCCAGTACTTC,CASSGPSGYPSQYF
TRBV5-1,TRBJ2-6,.,.,TGCGCCAGCAGCTTGATCCAGACCACTGGGGCCAACGTCCTGACTTTC,CASSLIQTTGANVLTF
TRBV7-3,TRBJ2-1,once,.,TGTGCCAGCAGCTTCCAGGGGGGGCCAGACAATGAGCAGTTCTTC,CASSFQGGPDNEQFF
TRBV29-1,TRBJ2-5,.,TRBD2,TGCAGCGTAGGGACTAGATCCTTAGAGACCCAGTACTTC,CSVGTRSLETQYF
TRBV7-2,TRBJ2-3,.,.,TGTGCCAGCAGCTTAATCGGGAGTGCGGCAGATACGCAGTATTTT,CASSLIGSAADTQYF
TRBV7-3,TRBJ1-5,.,.,TGTGCCAGCAGCCAAAAGGGACGTCAGCCCCAGCATTTT,CASSQKGRQPQHF
TRBV19,TRBJ2-1,.,.,TGTGCCAGTAGTGGGGGACTGATGTACAATGAGCAGTTCTTC,CASSGGLMYNEQFF
TRBV19,TRBJ2-5,.,TRBD2,TGTGCCAGTAGTATCCGGGGGGGCGGCGAGACCCAGTACTTC,CASSIRGGGETQYF
TRBV6-5,TRBJ1-1,.,.,TGTGCCAGCCAGACAGGCCTGAACACTGAAGCTTTCTTT,CASQTGLNTEAFF
TRBV6-1,TRBJ2-7,.,.,TGTGCCAGCAGGCAGGGACACTCGGATTCCTACGAGCAGTACTTC,CASRQGHSDSYEQYF
TRBV6-6,TRBJ2-1,.,.,TGTGCCAGCAGAAAACAGGGTGCGGACAATGAGCAGTTCTTC,CASRKQGADNEQFF